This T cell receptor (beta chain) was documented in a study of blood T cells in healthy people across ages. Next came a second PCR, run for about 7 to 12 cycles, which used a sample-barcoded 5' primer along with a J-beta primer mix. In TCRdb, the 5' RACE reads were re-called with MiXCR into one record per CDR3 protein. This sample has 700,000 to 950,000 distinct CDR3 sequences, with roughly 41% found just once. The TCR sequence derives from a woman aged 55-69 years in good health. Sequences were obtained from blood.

The CDR3 loop reads CASSPSVVQETQYF. CDR3 in DNA: TGCGCCAGCAGTCCCAGTGTGGTTCAAGAGACCCAGTACTTC. The chain joins TRBV5-1 to TRBJ2-5, with D uncertain. The CDR3 runs to 14 residues. The germline V gene has CDR1 SGHRS and CDR2 YFSETQ. Trimming removed 5 bases from V and 2 bases from J, with 13 bases in between.